The 20 T cell receptor beta chains below come from one sample, sequenced in a study of blood T cell repertoires in COVID-19. Sequencing was performed with immunoSEQ multiplex PCR; in TCRdb, only in-frame clones are kept and a portion is missing. Among about 300,000 clones listed, over 70% were seen once. The sequencing sample was made of peripheral blood. The source of these receptors is a woman aged 50 to 65 with acute or convalescent COVID-19.

This clone was counted a few times. DNA for the CDR3: TGTGCCAGCAGCTTCTCAGGGGAGGGGACTGAAGCTTTCTTT. It is translated as CASSFSGEGTEAFF. V and J are TRBV7-2 and TRBJ1-1; D perhaps matches TRBD1 (6 bases). The length of the CDR3 is 14 residues. Per germline, CDR1 SGHTA and CDR2 FQGNSA. V shed 3 bases and J shed 5 bases, with 13 bases lying between them. Based on the CDR3 plus reference TRBV7-2 and TRBJ1-1, the full variable domain is GAGVSQSPSNKVTEKGKDVELRCDPISGHTALYWYRQSLGQGLEFLIYFQGNSAPDKSGLPSDRFSAERTGGSVSTLTIQRTQQEDSAVYLCASSFSGEGTEAFFGQGTRLTVV.

This clone was observed a handful of times. This chain links TRBV30 with TRBJ2-1; the D gene is possibly TRBD2 (7 bases). The CDR3 extends over 14 amino acids. The V and J ends lost 3 bases and 7 bases respectively, with 16 bases between them. In germline, CDR1 is GTSNPN, CDR2 SVGIG (reference sequence). CDR3 coding DNA: TGTGCCTGGAGCGAGGGGGGGGCCAGTAATGAGCAGTTCTTC. It specifies CAWSEGGASNEQFF. Looking up the rest from reference TRBV30 and TRBJ2-1 gives the full variable domain: SQTIHQWPATLVQPVGSPLSLECTVEGTSNPNLYWYRQAAGRGLQLLFYSVGIGQISSEVPQNLSASRPQDRQFILSSKKLLLSDSGFYLCAWSEGGASNEQFFGPGTRLTVL.

J is TRBJ1-1 and V is TRBV24-1, with 7 nucleotides matching TRBD1. This CDR3 region has 16 residues. With 11 bases clipped from V and 3 bases from J, the junction kept 17 bases outside the gene matches. In germline, CDR1 is KGHDR, CDR2 SFDVKD. The CDR3 protein is CASHLDRNLLYTEAFF. The CDR3 nucleotides are TGTGCCAGCCACCTGGACAGGAATCTTTTATACACTGAAGCTTTCTTT.

The V call is TRBV7-2, the J call TRBJ2-5; 8 bases agree with TRBD1. Germline V lookup: CDR1 SGHTA, CDR2 FQGNSA. Trimming removed 3 bases from V and 1 base from J; junction bases left unmatched: 1. CDR3 length: 14 amino acids. The CDR3 coding sequence is TGTGCCAGCAGCTTGGACAGGGCCCAAGAGACCCAGTACTTC. It specifies CASSLDRAQETQYF.

This chain uses TRBV29-1 with TRBJ2-7; the match to TRBD2 covers 7 bases. Per germline, CDR1 SQVTM and CDR2 ANQGSEA. Losses at the gene ends were 1 base for V and 5 bases for J; bases not matched to a gene: 8. This CDR3 region has 14 residues. CDR3 DNA: TGCAGCGTTGAAGGGGGGAGGGTCGACCACGAGCAGTACGTC. Translation: CSVEGGRVDHEQYV.

About this clone: This sample includes further DNA sequences coding for the same CDR3. This chain connects TRBV6-5 to TRBJ2-1; 13 bases fit TRBD2. Germline V gene lookup returns CDR1 MNHEY and CDR2 SVGAGI. J lost 6 bases, V lost 8 bases, and 4 bases had no gene match. CDR3 size: 14 residues. The CDR3 loop reads CASSWTSGSNEQFF. CDR3 sequence (DNA): TGTGCCAGCTCTTGGACTAGCGGGAGCAATGAGCAGTTCTTC.

This rearrangement joins TRBV5-1 to TRBJ2-7; 9 bases line up with TRBD1. Trimming took 4 bases from V and 5 from J; bases not matched to a gene: 10. Germline V gives CDR1 SGHRS, CDR2 YFSETQ. There are 15 residues in the CDR3. The CDR3 loop reads CASSMAGQGFDEQYV. In DNA form, the CDR3 reads TGCGCCAGCAGCATGGCGGGACAGGGTTTTGACGAGCAGTACGTC.

The chain is built from TRBV2 and TRBJ1-1; D not certain. Trimming shortened V by 5 bases and J by 0 bases, and 13 bases separated the two germline ends. The V gene's germline CDR1 is SNHLY and CDR2 FYNNEI. This CDR3 comprises 15 residues. As DNA, the CDR3 is TGTGCCAGCAGTTCTTTTGGACTCATGAACACTGAAGCTTTCTTT. The encoded protein is CASSSFGLMNTEAFF.

The chain joins TRBV7-8 to TRBJ1-2; no clear D. V was trimmed by 4 bases and J by 4 bases, leaving 7 bases between them. The CDR3 runs to 12 residues. The germline CDR1 and CDR2 sequences are SGHVS and FQNEAQ. The CDR3 DNA sequence: TGTGCCAGCAGCTCGTACAGCTATGGCTACACCTTC. Amino acid sequence: CASSSYSYGYTF.

The gene calls are TRBV25-1 and TRBJ2-3; possibly TRBD2 for D (5 bases). CDR1 and CDR2 from the germline V gene are MGHDK and SYGVNS. The CDR3 loop spans 14 amino acids. Trimming took 0 bases from V and 6 from J, leaving 10 bases between them. CDR3 sequence: CASSEYPGGDTQYF. In DNA, the CDR3 is TGTGCCAGCAGTGAATACCCAGGCGGGGATACGCAGTATTTT.

V usage is TRBV4-3 and J usage is TRBJ2-1, with TRBD1 matching over 9 bases. V lost 4 bases, J lost 1 base, and 8 bases stayed unmatched. CDR1 is LGHNA, CDR2 YSLEER, per germline. The CDR3 contains 17 residues. Here the CDR3 DNA reads TGCGCCAGCAGCCCCACCTTAGGGACAGGGTCCTACAATGAGCAGTTCTTC. Residues: CASSPTLGTGSYNEQFF.

The chain recombines TRBV7-8 with TRBJ1-4; no firm D call. This CDR3 contains 16 residues. V was clipped by 1 base and J by 0 bases, with 9 bases between them. Germline V gives CDR1 SGHVS, CDR2 FQNEAQ. The CDR3 protein is CASSLGQIATNEKLFF. The CDR3 DNA reads as TGTGCCAGCAGCTTAGGTCAGATTGCAACTAATGAAAAACTGTTTTTT.

The chain recombines TRBV5-1 with TRBJ1-1; 8 bases align to TRBD1. CDR1 and CDR2 from the germline V gene are SGHRS and YFSETQ. V was clipped by 5 bases and J by 4 bases; unmatched bases: 4. This CDR3 spans 13 amino acids. The chain's CDR3 is CASRTGALTEAFF. For the CDR3, the DNA is TGCGCCAGCAGGACAGGGGCTCTCACTGAAGCTTTCTTT.

The genes are TRBV29-1 and TRBJ1-1; D might be TRBD1 (5 bases). The CDR3 has 14 amino acids. V was trimmed by 4 bases and J by 4 bases, leaving 16 bases between them. Germline lookup yields CDR1 SQVTM and CDR2 ANQGSEA. The CDR3 reads CSVVVAGPGTEAFF. DNA for the CDR3: TGCAGCGTTGTGGTGGCAGGGCCGGGCACTGAAGCTTTCTTT.

The chain employs TRBV25-1 and TRBJ2-5, with D uncertain. The CDR3 has 10 residues. Germline values: CDR1 MGHDK, CDR2 SYGVNS. V was clipped by 10 bases and J by 5 bases, with 8 bases between them. CDR3 DNA sequence: TGTGCCACCTTTGGCGAGACCCAGTACTTC. It is translated as CATFGETQYF. Complete variable domain (other parts from reference TRBV25-1 and TRBJ2-5): EADIYQTPRYLVIGTGKKITLECSQTMGHDKMYWYQQDPGMELHLIHYSYGVNSTEKGDLSSESTVSRIRTEHFPLTLESARPSHTSQYLCATFGETQYFGPGTRLLVL.

This clone was observed a handful of times. The CDR3 region has the DNA TGTGCCACCAGCAGAGACAGGGTGGGCACTGAAGCTTTCTTT. Translated: CATSRDRVGTEAFF. The chain links TRBV15 to TRBJ1-1; maybe TRBD1 (5 bases). V was pared by 0 bases and J by 4 bases, with 9 bases between. Germline CDR1 LNHNV, CDR2 YYDKDF (reference sequence). The CDR3 runs to 14 residues.

The CDR3 protein is CASIIPGVQGYTF. DNA for the CDR3: TGTGCCAGCATTATTCCGGGGGTACAGGGCTACACCTTC. The chain uses TRBV6-5 and TRBJ1-2; TRBD1 is a possible D gene (5 bases). From germline, CDR1 is MNHEY and CDR2 SVGAGI. The CDR3 spans 13 residues. Trimming stripped 7 bases from V and 8 bases from J, with 17 bases between.

The rearrangement uses TRBV7-2 and TRBJ2-6, with 10 nucleotides matching TRBD1. V shed 6 bases and J 2 bases; nucleotides not matched to a gene: 4. Per the germline V gene, CDR1 is SGHTA and CDR2 is FQGNSA. The CDR3 totals 16 residues. CDR3 sequence: CASSTGTGAGANVLTF. The CDR3 bases are TGTGCCAGCAGTACCGGGACAGGGGCTGGGGCCAACGTCCTGACTTTC.

V usage is TRBV11-3 and J usage is TRBJ2-1; TRBD1 agrees at 9 bases. The V segment lost 5 bases and the J segment 2 bases; nucleotides outside the gene matches: 7. CDR3 length equals 16 residues. Germline V CDR1 and CDR2: SGHNT, YENEEA. Here the CDR3 reads CASSTQGAGTYNEQFF. CDR3 DNA sequence: TGTGCCAGCAGCACACAGGGGGCTGGGACCTACAATGAGCAGTTCTTC.

The gene calls are TRBV16 and TRBJ1-4; a possible D gene is TRBD1 (5 bases). Germline loops: CDR1 KGHSY, CDR2 FQNENV. V lost 2 bases, J lost 8 bases, and 15 bases lay in between. This CDR3 has 15 residues. The chain's CDR3 is CASSQAGNIDEKLFF. The CDR3 nucleotides are TGTGCCAGCAGCCAAGCAGGGAATATTGACGAAAAACTGTTTTTT.